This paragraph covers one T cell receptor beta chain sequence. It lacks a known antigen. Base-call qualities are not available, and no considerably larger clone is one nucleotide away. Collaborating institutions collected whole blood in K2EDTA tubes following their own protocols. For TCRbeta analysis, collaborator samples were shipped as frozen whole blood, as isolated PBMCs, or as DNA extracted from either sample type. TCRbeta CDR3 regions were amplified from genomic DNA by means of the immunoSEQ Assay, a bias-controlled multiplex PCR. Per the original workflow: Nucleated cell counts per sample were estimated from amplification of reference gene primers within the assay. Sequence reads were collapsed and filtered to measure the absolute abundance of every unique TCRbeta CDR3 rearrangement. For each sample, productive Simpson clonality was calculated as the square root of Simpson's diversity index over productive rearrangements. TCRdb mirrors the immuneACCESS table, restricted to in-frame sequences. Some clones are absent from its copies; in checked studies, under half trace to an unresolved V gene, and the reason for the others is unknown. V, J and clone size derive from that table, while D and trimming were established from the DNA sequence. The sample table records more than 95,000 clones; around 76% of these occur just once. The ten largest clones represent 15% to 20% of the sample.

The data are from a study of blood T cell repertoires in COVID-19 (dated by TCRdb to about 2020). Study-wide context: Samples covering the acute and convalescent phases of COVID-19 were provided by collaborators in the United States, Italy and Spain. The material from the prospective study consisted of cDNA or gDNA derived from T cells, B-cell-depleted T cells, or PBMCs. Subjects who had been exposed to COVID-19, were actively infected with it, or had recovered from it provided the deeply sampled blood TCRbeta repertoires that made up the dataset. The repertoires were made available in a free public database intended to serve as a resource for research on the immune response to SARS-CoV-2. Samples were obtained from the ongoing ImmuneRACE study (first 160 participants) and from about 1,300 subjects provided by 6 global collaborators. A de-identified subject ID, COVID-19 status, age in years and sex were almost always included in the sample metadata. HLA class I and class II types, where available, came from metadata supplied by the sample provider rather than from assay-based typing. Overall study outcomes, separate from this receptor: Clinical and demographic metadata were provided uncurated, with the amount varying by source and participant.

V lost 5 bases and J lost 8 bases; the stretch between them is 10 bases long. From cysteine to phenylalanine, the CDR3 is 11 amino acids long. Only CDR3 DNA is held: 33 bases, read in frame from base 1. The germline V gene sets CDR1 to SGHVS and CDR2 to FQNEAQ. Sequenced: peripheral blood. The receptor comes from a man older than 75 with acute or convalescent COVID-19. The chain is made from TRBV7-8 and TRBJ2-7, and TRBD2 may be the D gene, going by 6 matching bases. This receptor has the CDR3 CASSPGLQQYF. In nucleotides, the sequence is TGTGCCAGCAGCCCGGGACTGCAGCAGTACTTC.